These T cell receptor beta chains were read from a single sample in a study of OX40 agonist ivuxolimab in advanced cancers. Sequencing used immunoSEQ multiplex PCR; TCRdb keeps in-frame clones, though not all of them. This table has tens of thousands of clones, approximately 88% appearing once. Sequences were derived from CD4+ or CD8+ T cells sorted from blood, sampled in a trial of the OX40 agonist ivuxolimab. These receptors were obtained from an adult with an advanced solid tumor such as melanoma, head and neck, liver or kidney cancer. The CDR3 runs from the conserved cysteine through the conserved F or W. Fields, in order: D gene, CDR3 length, clone size, J gene, V gene, CDR3 DNA, CDR3 protein. A D gene is named only where the DNA matches it firmly. A clone size is listed for some rows: how often the clone was seen (once, few, many), or a class if it is expanded.

NA 11 NA TRBJ2-1 TRBV5-6 TGTGCCAGCAGCTTCACCAATGAGCAGTTCTTC CASSFTNEQFF
NA 11 NA TRBJ1-1 TRBV6-1 TGTGCCAGCAGTTTCGACAGGGAAGCTTTCTTT CASSFDREAFF
TRBD2 15 NA TRBJ2-5 TRBV11-2 TGTGCCAGCAGCTTATTAGCGGGAGTCCTAGAGACCCAGTACTTC CASSLLAGVLETQYF
NA 17 few TRBJ2-3 TRBV19 TGTGCCAGTAGTACCCCCTGGGAGCGCTCTAGCACAGATACGCAGTATTTT CASSTPWERSSTDTQYF
NA 13 NA TRBJ2-1 TRBV19 TGTGCCAGTAGTACCCTGGGGGACAATGAGCAGTTCTTC CASSTLGDNEQFF
TRBD1 15 once TRBJ2-2 TRBV6-5 TGTGCCAGCAGGAAAGACAGGGGGCAAACCGGGGAGCTGTTTTTT CASRKDRGQTGELFF
NA 14 NA TRBJ2-7 TRBV28 TGTGCCAGCAGTTTGAGTCCTTTAAACTACGAGCAGTACTTC CASSLSPLNYEQYF
NA 16 NA TRBJ2-1 TRBV11-2 TGTGCCAGCAGCCCGAGGGGGGGCGGCTCCTACAATGAGCAGTTCTTC CASSPRGGGSYNEQFF
TRBD1 16 once TRBJ1-1 TRBV5-1 TGCGCCAGCAGCAAATGGACAGGGGGTAGGGTCACTGAAGCTTTCTTT CASSKWTGGRVTEAFF
NA 12 NA TRBJ1-1 TRBV6-1 TGTGCCAGCAGACAGGGGAACACTGAAGCTTTCTTT CASRQGNTEAFF
NA 13 NA TRBJ2-1 TRBV7-8 TGTGCCAGCAGCTCCCACGGGACCGATGAGCAGTTCTTC CASSSHGTDEQFF
TRBD1 18 NA TRBJ1-2 TRBV7-9 TGTGCCAGCAGCGAAAGAACGGGACAGGAACCTTATAACTATGGCTACACCTTC CASSERTGQEPYNYGYTF
NA 14 NA TRBJ2-7 TRBV27 TGTGCCAGCAGTTTAATTGGGCGGACCTACGAGCAGCACTTC CASSLIGRTYEQHF
TRBD1 14 NA TRBJ1-1 TRBV9 TGTGCCAGCGCTCTGACAGGGGAGAACACTGAAGCTTTCTTT CASALTGENTEAFF
NA 17 once TRBJ2-1 TRBV9 TGTGCCAGCAGCGTAAGGGTGCAGGTACTGAATAACAATGAGCAGTTCTTC CASSVRVQVLNNNEQFF
TRBD1 12 NA TRBJ1-2 TRBV30 TGTGCTGGGAGGGGGCCAAACTATGGCTACACCTTC CAGRGPNYGYTF
TRBD2 14 NA TRBJ2-2 TRBV28 TGTGCCAGCCTCCCGGCGGGAGGGGGCGGGGAGCTGTTTTTT CASLPAGGGGELFF
TRBD1 14 NA TRBJ2-7 TRBV30 TGTGCCTGGAGTGCCGGACAGGGAAGCGACGAGCAGTACTTC CAWSAGQGSDEQYF
TRBD2 16 NA TRBJ2-1 TRBV6-4 TGTGCCAGCAGTGACTCGACTAGCGGGGGGGCGGATGGGCAGTTCTTC CASSDSTSGGADGQFF
TRBD1 15 NA TRBJ1-3 TRBV7-8 TGTGCCAGCAAGACCGGACAGGGAGGTGGAAACACCATATATTTT CASKTGQGGGNTIYF
NA 15 NA TRBJ2-7 TRBV15 TGTGCCACCAGCAGAGATTTTGGGAGCTCCTACGAGCAGTACTTC CATSRDFGSSYEQYF
NA 15 NA TRBJ2-7 TRBV6-6 TGTGCCAGCAGTTATAACCGGGACACCACCTACGAGCAGTACTTC CASSYNRDTTYEQYF
NA 13 NA TRBJ2-2 TRBV28 TGTGCCAGCAGTTTTCACGGACCCGGGGAGCTGTTTTTT CASSFHGPGELFF
TRBD1 18 NA TRBJ2-3 TRBV10-1 TGCGCCAGCCATGACGAAGGACAGGGCCCAGATGGCGCAGATACGCAGTATTTT CASHDEGQGPDGADTQYF
TRBD1 15 NA TRBJ1-2 TRBV7-9 TGTGCCAGCAGCTCCAACAGGGGCGAGGCCTATGGCTACACCTTC CASSSNRGEAYGYTF
NA 12 NA TRBJ1-1 TRBV14 TGTGCCAGCAGCCAAGCAAACACTGAAGCTTTCTTT CASSQANTEAFF
NA 14 NA TRBJ1-2 TRBV6-5 TGTGCCAGCAGCTTTACCCCCAGGGGCTATGGCTACACCTTC CASSFTPRGYGYTF
NA 13 NA TRBJ1-1 TRBV30 TGTGCCTGGAGTGTATCGAAGTACACTGAAGCTTTCTTT CAWSVSKYTEAFF
NA 13 NA TRBJ2-1 TRBV9 TGTGCCAGCAGCGTAATGTACCGCAATGAGCAGTTCTTC CASSVMYRNEQFF
NA 13 NA TRBJ1-1 TRBV27 TGTGCCAGCAGTTTAGGGCTGAACACTGAAGCTTTCTTT CASSLGLNTEAFF